The rows below give T cell receptor beta chains drawn from one sample of a study of blood T cell repertoires in COVID-19. Method: immunoSEQ multiplex PCR; TCRdb's copy keeps in-frame clones and lacks some. Altogether a few hundred thousand clones are present, roughly 88% being singletons, with the ten largest covering more than 0.55%. The sequenced sample was PBMCs or T cells enriched from blood (not recorded which). The receptors stem from a man aged 18 to 29 who had recovered from COVID-19. Each CDR3 is given with its conserved first and last residue. Fields, in order: D gene, clone size, V gene, J gene, CDR3 protein, CDR3 DNA. A D gene is named only where the DNA matches it firmly. Only some rows state a clone size, as once, few, many or a class for expanded clones.

NA,once,TRBV11-2,TRBJ2-3,CASSLGRTHPSTDTQYF,TGTGCCAGCAGCTTAGGGCGGACTCACCCTAGCACAGATACGCAGTATTTT
TRBD1,NA,TRBV7-9,TRBJ1-2,CASSPGDRGRDGYTF,TGTGCCAGCAGCCCCGGCGACAGGGGTCGGGATGGCTACACCTTC
TRBD1,NA,TRBV28,TRBJ2-5,CASSPDREETQYF,TGTGCCAGCAGCCCTGACAGGGAAGAGACCCAGTACTTC
NA,NA,TRBV27,TRBJ2-1,CASSLGSGSEQFF,TGTGCCAGCAGTCTCGGGTCCGGTAGCGAGCAGTTCTTC
TRBD2,once,TRBV18,TRBJ2-5,CASSPLAGEETQYF,TGTGCCAGCTCACCGCTAGCGGGGGAAGAGACCCAGTACTTC
TRBD1,NA,TRBV6-5,TRBJ1-6,CALKAVGQTNSPLHF,TGTGCCCTGAAAGCGGTGGGACAGACAAATTCACCCCTCCACTTT
NA,NA,TRBV7-8,TRBJ2-5,CASSLAGPQETQYF,TGTGCCAGCAGCTTAGCGGGGCCCCAAGAGACCCAGTACTTC
TRBD2,NA,TRBV3-1/TRBV3-2,TRBJ2-3,CASSQRNSGGDTQYF,TGTGCCAGCAGCCAACGGAATAGCGGGGGAGATACGCAGTATTTT
TRBD1,NA,TRBV10-2,TRBJ1-1,CASRGQGVKDTEAFF,TGCGCCAGCCGGGGACAGGGGGTGAAAGACACTGAAGCTTTCTTT
NA,NA,TRBV18,TRBJ1-2,CASSRVLQAPDYGYTF,TGTGCCAGCTCACGGGTATTACAGGCGCCGGACTATGGCTACACCTTC